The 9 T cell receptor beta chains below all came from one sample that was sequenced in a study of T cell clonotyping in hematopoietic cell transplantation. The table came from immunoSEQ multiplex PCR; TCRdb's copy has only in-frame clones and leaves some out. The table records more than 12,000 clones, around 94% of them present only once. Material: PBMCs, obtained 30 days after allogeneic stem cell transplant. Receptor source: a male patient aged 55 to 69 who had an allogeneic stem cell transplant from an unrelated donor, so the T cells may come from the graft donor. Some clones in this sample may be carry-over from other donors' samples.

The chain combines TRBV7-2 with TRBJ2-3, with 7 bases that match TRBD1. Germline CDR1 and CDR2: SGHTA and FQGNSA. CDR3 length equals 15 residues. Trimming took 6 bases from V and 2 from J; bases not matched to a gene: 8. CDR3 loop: CASSPGTAYTDTQYF. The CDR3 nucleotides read TGTGCCAGCAGTCCCGGGACAGCTTACACAGATACGCAGTATTTT.

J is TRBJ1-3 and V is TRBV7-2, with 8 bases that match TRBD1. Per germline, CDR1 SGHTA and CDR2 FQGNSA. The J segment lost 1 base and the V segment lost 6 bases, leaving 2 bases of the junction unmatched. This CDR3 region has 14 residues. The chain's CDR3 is CASSRDRSGNTIYF. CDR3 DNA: TGTGCCAGCAGTAGGGACAGGTCTGGAAACACCATATATTTT. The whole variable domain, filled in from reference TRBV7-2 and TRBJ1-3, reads GAGVSQSPSNKVTEKGKDVELRCDPISGHTALYWYRQSLGQGLEFLIYFQGNSAPDKSGLPSDRFSAERTGGSVSTLTIQRTQQEDSAVYLCASSRDRSGNTIYFGEGSWLTVV.

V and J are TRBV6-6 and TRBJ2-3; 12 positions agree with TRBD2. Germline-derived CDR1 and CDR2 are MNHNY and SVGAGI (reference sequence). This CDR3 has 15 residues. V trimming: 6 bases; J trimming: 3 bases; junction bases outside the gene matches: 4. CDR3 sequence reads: CASRGLAGPTDTQYF. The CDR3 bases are TGTGCCAGCAGAGGACTAGCGGGACCTACAGATACGCAGTATTTT.

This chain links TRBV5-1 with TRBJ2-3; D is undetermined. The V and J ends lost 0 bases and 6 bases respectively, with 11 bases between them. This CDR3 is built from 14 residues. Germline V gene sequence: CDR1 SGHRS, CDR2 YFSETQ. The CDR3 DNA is TGCGCCAGCAGCTTGGCATACTCAGAGGATACGCAGTATTTT. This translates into CASSLAYSEDTQYF.

Here the CDR3 reads CASSFIDRGGTEAFF. The CDR3 DNA sequence: TGTGCCAGTAGCTTTATAGACAGGGGAGGGACTGAAGCTTTCTTT. The chain combines TRBV19 with TRBJ1-1; TRBD1 matches 8 bases. This CDR3 comprises 15 residues. In germline, CDR1 is LNHDA, CDR2 SQIVND (reference sequence). The V segment lost 6 bases and the J segment 5 bases; nucleotides outside the gene matches: 11.

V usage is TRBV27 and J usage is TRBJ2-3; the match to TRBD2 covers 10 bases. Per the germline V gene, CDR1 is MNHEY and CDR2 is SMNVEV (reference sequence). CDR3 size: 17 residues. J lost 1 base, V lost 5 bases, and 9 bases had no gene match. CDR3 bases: TGTGCCAGCAGTCCCCCCGGGACTAGCGCCCGCACAGATACGCAGTATTTT. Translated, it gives CASSPPGTSARTDTQYF.

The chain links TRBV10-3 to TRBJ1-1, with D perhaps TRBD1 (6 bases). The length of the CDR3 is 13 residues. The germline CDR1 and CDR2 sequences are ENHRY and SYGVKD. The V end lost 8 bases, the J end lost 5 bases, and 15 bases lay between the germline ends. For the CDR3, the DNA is TGTGCCATCGGAAATATAGGGGGTACTGAAGCTTTCTTT. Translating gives CAIGNIGGTEAFF.

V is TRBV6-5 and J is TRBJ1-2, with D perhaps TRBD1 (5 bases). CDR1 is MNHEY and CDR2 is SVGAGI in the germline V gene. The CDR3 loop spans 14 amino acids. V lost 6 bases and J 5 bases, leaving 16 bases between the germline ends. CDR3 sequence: CASRPLRGAYGYTF. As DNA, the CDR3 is TGTGCCAGCAGGCCCCTCCGCGGGGCGTATGGCTACACCTTC.

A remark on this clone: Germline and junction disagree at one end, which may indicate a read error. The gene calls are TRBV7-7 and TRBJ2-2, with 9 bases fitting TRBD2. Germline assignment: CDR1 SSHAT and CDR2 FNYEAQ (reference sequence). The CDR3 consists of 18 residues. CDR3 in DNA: TGTGCTAGCACATACTCTCTCTCTAGCGGGGTGAACACCGGGGAGCTGTTTTTT. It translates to CASTYSLSSGVNTGELFF.